The clone carrying this TCR beta chain came up once. The source of the sample is a study of CD8 T cells in Susac syndrome. The RNA input was roughly 0.45 to 1 ug, and it was reverse transcribed with random hexamers. It was immunoSEQ multiplex PCR that amplified TCR beta CDR3 across 54 Vbeta and 13 Jbeta. MiXCR, applied by TCRdb to the immunoSEQ multiplex PCR reads, yields one record per CDR3 protein. The repertoire holds about 110,000 distinct CDR3 sequences, with approximately 94% as singletons. Germline assignment: CDR1 DFQATT and CDR2 SNEGSKA (reference sequence). The CDR3 runs to 17 residues. Trimming took off 0 bases at V and 3 bases at J, with 15 bases between the two ends. Each Susac syndrome patient had definite or probable disease by recently defined criteria.

Input material: CD8+ T cells from PBMCs. V usage is TRBV20-1 and J usage is TRBJ1-6; D not resolved. The source of this sequence is a human donor with Susac syndrome. CDR3 sequence: CSARDEGQASYNSPLHF. CDR3 nucleotides: TGCAGTGCTAGAGATGAGGGCCAGGCCAGCTATAATTCACCCCTCCACTTT.